Each of the 29 T cell receptor beta chains below was sequenced from the same sample in a study of blood T cell repertoires in COVID-19 (dated by TCRdb to the early 2020s). Receptor libraries were prepared by the immunoSEQ multiplex PCR assay. In its TCRdb copy, this immuneACCESS table keeps in-frame sequences only and misses some clones. Where compared with another copy, unresolved V genes explain less than half of these, and the others have no known cause. The sample table holds some 140,000 clones, of which more than 75% were seen once. Around 5% of the sample is held by the ten biggest clonotypes. Material for sequencing was peripheral blood. Every receptor here comes from a woman in her 70s with COVID-19, enrolled during active disease.

The chain is built from TRBV27 and TRBJ2-5; a weak D match, TRBD1 (7 bases). Germline V gene data show CDR1 as MNHEY and CDR2 as SMNVEV (reference sequence). Trimming removed 6 bases at V and 2 bases at J, with 13 bases between. CDR3 length: 14 amino acids. CDR3 amino acids: CASSAQGRQETQYF. Here the CDR3 DNA reads TGTGCCAGCAGCGCACAGGGGAGGCAAGAGACCCAGTACTTC.

This rearrangement joins TRBV13 to TRBJ2-1; the match to TRBD2 covers 11 bases. Per germline, CDR1 PRHDT and CDR2 FYEKMQ (reference sequence). This CDR3 comprises 16 residues. The V segment lost 5 bases and the J segment 7 bases; nucleotides outside the gene matches: 10. The CDR3 coding sequence is TGTGCCAGCAGCCACACCGTTAGCGGGGGGGGGAATGAGCAGTTCTTC. This gives the protein CASSHTVSGGGNEQFF.

The chain combines TRBV5-6 with TRBJ1-4, with a weak D call TRBD1 (6 bases). The CDR3 contains 15 residues. Germline V gene data show CDR1 as SGHDT and CDR2 as YYEEEE. Trimming left V 4 bases short and J 4 bases short, with 14 bases between. CDR3 in amino acids: CASSGRGRDNEKLFF. The CDR3 DNA follows: TGTGCCAGCAGCGGCAGGGGTCGGGATAATGAAAAACTGTTTTTT. Full variable domain (rest looked up from reference TRBV5-6 and TRBJ1-4): DAGVTQSPTHLIKTRGQQVTLRCSPKSGHDTVSWYQQALGQGPQFIFQYYEEEERQRGNFPDRFSGHQFPNYSSELNVNALLLGDSALYLCASSGRGRDNEKLFFGSGTQLSVL.

V and J are TRBV5-1 and TRBJ2-2, with TRBD1 identical over 10 bases. From germline, CDR1 is SGHRS and CDR2 YFSETQ. The CDR3 loop spans 15 amino acids. The junction had 4 bases not matched to a gene; V was cut back by 4 bases and J by 4 bases. CDR3 DNA: TGCGCCAGCAGCAACGGACAGGGGGGCACCGGGGAGCTGTTTTTT. Its protein is CASSNGQGGTGELFF.

The chain employs TRBV5-1 and TRBJ2-2; 12 nucleotides agree with TRBD2. V lost 7 bases to trimming and J lost 4 bases; unmatched junction nucleotides: 8. Germline CDR1 reads SGHRS; CDR2 reads YFSETQ. This CDR3 has 16 residues. DNA of the CDR3: TGCGCCAGCCGATCCCAGACTAGCGGGGGCACCGGGGAGCTGTTTTTT. This codes for CASRSQTSGGTGELFF.

This clone has a handful of counts. The chain has TRBV12-3 or TRBV12-4 and TRBJ1-1, with D possibly TRBD1 on 5 matching bases. The CDR3 sequence is 12 residues long. V dropped 6 bases and J dropped 6 bases, with 11 bases sitting between them. CDR3 residues: CASSFRVAEAFF. As DNA, the CDR3 is TGTGCCAGCAGCTTCAGGGTTGCTGAAGCTTTCTTT.

This chain uses TRBV5-6 with TRBJ2-1, with D possibly TRBD1 on 5 matching bases. The V and J ends lost 4 bases and 7 bases respectively, with 9 bases between them. The length of the CDR3 is 12 residues. CDR1 is SGHDT, CDR2 YYEEEE, per germline. The CDR3 loop is CASSLTVNEQFF. CDR3 DNA: TGTGCCAGCAGCCTGACAGTTAATGAGCAGTTCTTC.

This clone was counted between two and nine times. The V gene is TRBV24-1, the J gene TRBJ1-5; D is ambiguous. Germline CDR1 KGHDR, CDR2 SFDVKD. V lost 2 bases, J lost 4 bases, and 8 bases lay in between. The CDR3 contains 14 residues. This CDR3 is CATSDWRENQPQHF. The CDR3 DNA reads TGTGCCACCAGTGATTGGAGGGAAAATCAGCCCCAGCATTTT.

The V gene is TRBV19, the J gene TRBJ1-1; a weak D match, TRBD1 (5 bases). The CDR3 extends over 13 amino acids. V was trimmed by 5 bases and J by 11 bases, leaving 18 bases between them. The V gene's germline CDR1 is LNHDA and CDR2 SQIVND (reference sequence). CDR3 region: CASSLVPGWFAFF. CDR3 DNA sequence: TGTGCCAGTAGTCTCGTCCCAGGGTGGTTCGCTTTCTTT.

In its sample, this clone was seen a few times. Other DNA variants within this sample encode the same CDR3. The rearrangement joins TRBV6-2 or TRBV6-3 to TRBJ1-6, with a weak D call TRBD1 (5 bases). V lost 1 base and J lost 7, with 8 bases in between. This CDR3 is 14 amino acids long. Germline V CDR1 and CDR2: MNHEY, SVGEGT. This chain's CDR3 is CASSYLQGNSPLHF. CDR3 bases: TGTGCCAGCAGTTACTTGCAGGGCAATTCACCCCTCCACTTT.

This chain connects TRBV27 to TRBJ1-5; 9 bases line up with TRBD1. CDR1 MNHEY and CDR2 SMNVEV come from the germline V gene (reference sequence). V shed 4 bases and J 7 bases; nucleotides not matched to a gene: 20. CDR3 length equals 19 residues. CDR3 sequence (DNA): TGTGCCAGCAGTTACTCGTACCCGGGGACAGGGAACGTCAGGCAGCCCCAGCATTTT. Its protein product is CASSYSYPGTGNVRQPQHF.

This chain links TRBV15 with TRBJ1-5, with D unclear. V dropped 6 bases and J dropped 0 bases, with 12 bases sitting between them. CDR3 size: 15 residues. Germline CDR1 LNHNV, CDR2 YYDKDF (reference sequence). CDR3 sequence reads: CATRGVANSNQPQHF. CDR3 nucleotides: TGTGCCACCAGAGGTGTAGCCAATAGCAATCAGCCCCAGCATTTT.

This chain links TRBV5-6 with TRBJ2-7, with 8 bases aligning to TRBD1. V gave up 3 bases and J gave up 3 bases; unmatched junction bases: 8. Per the germline V gene, CDR1 is SGHDT and CDR2 is YYEEEE. The CDR3 totals 15 residues. The CDR3 protein is CASSSGQGMDYEQYF. CDR3 bases: TGTGCCAGCAGCTCCGGACAGGGCATGGACTACGAGCAGTACTTC.

This clone occurred many times. V gene TRBV13 combines with J gene TRBJ1-2, with no clear D. There are 13 residues in the CDR3. V shed 6 bases and J shed 4 bases, with 12 bases lying between them. Germline CDR1 is PRHDT and CDR2 is FYEKMQ (reference sequence). The CDR3 loop is CASRRSPSYGYTF. CDR3 DNA sequence: TGTGCCAGCAGGCGGAGCCCCTCCTATGGCTACACCTTC.

The chain recombines TRBV5-1 with TRBJ2-5, with TRBD2 as a possible D gene (6 bases). The V end was cut by 4 bases, the J end by 5 bases, with 9 bases between. The CDR3 runs to 12 residues. The germline V gene has CDR1 SGHRS and CDR2 YFSETQ. CDR3 coding DNA: TGCGCCAGCAGCGGGACTTTGGAGACCCAGTACTTC. It specifies CASSGTLETQYF.

The V and J genes are TRBV7-8 and TRBJ1-1, with 9 bases matching TRBD1. The CDR3 has 15 amino acids. Germline CDR1 is SGHVS and CDR2 is FQNEAQ. Losses at the gene ends were 1 base for V and 4 bases for J; bases not matched to a gene: 4. CDR3 bases: TGTGCCAGCAGCTTAGGAACAGGGGGCCGCACTGAAGCTTTCTTT. Translated: CASSLGTGGRTEAFF.

This clone was found once. This CDR3 is CASSEQGSGNTIYF. In nucleotides, the CDR3 is TGTGCCAGCAGCGAACAGGGCTCTGGAAACACCATATATTTT. The chain recombines TRBV5-4 with TRBJ1-3, with D perhaps TRBD1 (6 bases). Germline V gene sequence: CDR1 SGHNT, CDR2 YYREEE (reference sequence). This CDR3 comprises 14 residues. V gave up 4 bases and J gave up 0 bases, with 8 bases separating them.

The rearrangement joins TRBV6-2 or TRBV6-3 to TRBJ2-1, with 12 nucleotides matching TRBD2. V was pared by 5 bases and J by 10 bases, with 12 bases of the junction left unmatched. The CDR3 covers 16 residues. The germline V gene encodes CDR1 MNHEY and CDR2 SVGEGT. CDR3 coding DNA: TGTGCCAGCAGTGCAGGACTAGCGGGGCCTAAGGGGGAGCAGTTCTTC. This encodes CASSAGLAGPKGEQFF.

The chain carries TRBV28 and TRBJ1-6; D is uncertain. The germline gives CDR1 MDHEN, CDR2 SYDVKM. V gave up 7 bases and J gave up 6 bases, with 19 bases separating them. This CDR3 region has 16 residues. CDR3 coding DNA: TGTGCCAGCACCCCACCGGATAGGGAGGGTAATTCACCCCTCCACTTT. Translation gives CASTPPDREGNSPLHF.

The chain has TRBV2 and TRBJ2-5, with TRBD1 identical over 7 bases. The CDR3 length is 14 residues. CDR1 and CDR2 (germline): SNHLY, FYNNEI. J gave up 9 bases and V 7 bases, and 14 bases lay outside the gene matches. Written as DNA, the CDR3 is TGTGCCAGCACCTTCCGGGGACAGAGGGGACCCCAGTACTTC. Protein: CASTFRGQRGPQYF.

This chain links TRBV6-5 with TRBJ2-1; TRBD1 aligns across 7 bases. Germline V gives CDR1 MNHEY, CDR2 SVGAGI. This CDR3 comprises 12 residues. The J segment lost 6 bases and the V segment lost 10 bases, leaving 6 bases of the junction unmatched. The CDR3 spells CAIRQGSNEQFF. The CDR3 DNA follows: TGTGCCATCCGACAGGGATCCAATGAGCAGTTCTTC.

This sequence joins TRBV19 and TRBJ1-1; D gene ambiguous. V lost 2 bases to trimming and J lost 5 bases, with 9 bases between them. CDR1 and CDR2 from the germline V gene are LNHDA and SQIVND (reference sequence). The CDR3 length is 13 residues. CDR3: CASSIRGKTEAFF. The CDR3 DNA sequence: TGTGCCAGTAGTATACGAGGGAAGACTGAAGCTTTCTTT.

This clone was observed at least ten times. This chain uses TRBV7-2 with TRBJ1-3; D remains unclear. CDR1 is SGHTA and CDR2 is FQGNSA in the germline V gene. The CDR3 consists of 17 residues. V gave up 4 bases and J gave up 0 bases, with 16 bases separating them. The CDR3 loop reads CASSSQPGIRSGNTIYF. The DNA for the CDR3 is TGTGCCAGCAGCTCCCAGCCGGGGATTCGCTCTGGAAACACCATATATTTT.

The chain joins TRBV6-6 to TRBJ2-7; weak D call: TRBD2 (5 bases). V lost 10 bases and J lost 2, with 18 bases in between. Germline V CDR1 and CDR2: MNHNY, SVGAGI (reference sequence). CDR3 size: 14 residues. The CDR3 DNA reads TGTGCCACCCCCCCAGGACGCGGGCCCTACGAGCAGTACTTC. As protein: CATPPGRGPYEQYF.

The J gene is TRBJ1-1, the V gene TRBV4-1, with D uncertain. The CDR3 has 13 amino acids. V lost 0 bases to trimming and J lost 5 bases, with 7 bases between them. CDR1 is MGHRA and CDR2 is YSYEKL in the germline V gene. As DNA, the CDR3 is TGCGCCAGCAGCCAAGAATGGCGGACTGAAGCTTTCTTT. This translates into CASSQEWRTEAFF.

This sequence joins TRBV19 and TRBJ1-4, with 9 bases identical to TRBD1. The V gene's germline CDR1 is LNHDA and CDR2 SQIVND (reference sequence). The ends lost 4 bases at V and 6 bases at J; junction bases unmatched: 3. This CDR3 comprises 14 residues. The CDR3 bases are TGTGCCAGTAGTACGCGGACAGGGGATGAAAAACTGTTTTTT. Residues: CASSTRTGDEKLFF.

This clone was observed a handful of times. The chain carries TRBV30 and TRBJ2-3; D gene uncertain. Germline V gives CDR1 GTSNPN, CDR2 SVGIG (reference sequence). The CDR3 contains 13 residues. Trimming shortened V by 0 bases and J by 6 bases, and 10 bases separated the two germline ends. The CDR3 spells CAWSVLHWDTQYF. Written as DNA, the CDR3 is TGTGCCTGGAGTGTACTTCACTGGGATACGCAGTATTTT.

This clone was seen a few times. This rearrangement joins TRBV29-1 to TRBJ1-2; D is possibly TRBD1 (5 bases). Germline assignment: CDR1 SQVTM and CDR2 ANQGSEA. Trimming left V 6 bases short and J 7 bases short, with 21 bases between. This CDR3 has 14 residues. The CDR3: CSVPDPGGSSGYTF. CDR3 sequence (DNA): TGCAGCGTACCTGACCCGGGGGGGAGTAGTGGCTACACCTTC.

The J gene is TRBJ2-3, the V gene TRBV4-2, with 12 bases fitting TRBD2. This CDR3 contains 19 residues. Germline V CDR1 and CDR2: LGHNA, YNFKEQ. V trimming: 4 bases; J trimming: 3 bases; junction bases outside the gene matches: 14. The DNA for the CDR3 is TGTGCCAGCAGCCGCAGATCTAGCGGGGGGGCCAGGGTTACAGATACGCAGTATTTT. As protein: CASSRRSSGGARVTDTQYF.